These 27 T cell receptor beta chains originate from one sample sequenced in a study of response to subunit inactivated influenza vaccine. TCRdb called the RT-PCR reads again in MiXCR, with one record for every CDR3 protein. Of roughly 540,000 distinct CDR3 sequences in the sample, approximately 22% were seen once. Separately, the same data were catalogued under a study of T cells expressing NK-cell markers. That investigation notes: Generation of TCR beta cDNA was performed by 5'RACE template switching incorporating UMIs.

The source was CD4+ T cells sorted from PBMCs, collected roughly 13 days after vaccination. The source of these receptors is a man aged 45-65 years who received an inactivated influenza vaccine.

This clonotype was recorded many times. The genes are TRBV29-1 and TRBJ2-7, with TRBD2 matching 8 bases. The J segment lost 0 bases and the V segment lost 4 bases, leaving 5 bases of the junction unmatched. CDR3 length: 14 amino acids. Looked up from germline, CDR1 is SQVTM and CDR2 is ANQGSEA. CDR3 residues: CSVAGGGNSYEQYF. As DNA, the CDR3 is TGCAGCGTTGCCGGGGGGGGAAACTCCTACGAGCAGTACTTC.

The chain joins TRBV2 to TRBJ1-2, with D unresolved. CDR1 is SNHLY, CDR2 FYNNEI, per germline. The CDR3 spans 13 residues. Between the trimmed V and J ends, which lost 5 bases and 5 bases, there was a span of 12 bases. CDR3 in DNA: TGTGCCAGCAGTTCCGGGCCTCGGTATGGCTACACCTTC. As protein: CASSSGPRYGYTF. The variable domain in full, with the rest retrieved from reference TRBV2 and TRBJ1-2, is EPEVTQTPSHQVTQMGQEVILRCVPISNHLYFYWYRQILGQKVEFLVSFYNNEISEKSEIFDDQFSVERPDGSNFTLKIRSTKLEDSAMYFCASSSGPRYGYTFGSGTRLTVV.

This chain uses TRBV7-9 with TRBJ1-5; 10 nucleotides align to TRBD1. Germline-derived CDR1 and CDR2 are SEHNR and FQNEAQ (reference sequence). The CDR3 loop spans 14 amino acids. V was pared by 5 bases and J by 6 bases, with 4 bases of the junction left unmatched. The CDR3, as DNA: TGTGCCAGCAGCATGACAGGGGGCGGTCAGCCCCAGCATTTT. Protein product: CASSMTGGGQPQHF.

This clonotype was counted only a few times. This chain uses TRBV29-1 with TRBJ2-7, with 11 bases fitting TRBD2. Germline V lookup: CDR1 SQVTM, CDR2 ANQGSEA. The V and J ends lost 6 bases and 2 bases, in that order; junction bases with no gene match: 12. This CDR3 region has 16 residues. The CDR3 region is CSVPRLGTSGTYEQYF. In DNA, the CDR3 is TGCAGCGTCCCCCGTTTGGGGACTAGCGGAACCTACGAGCAGTACTTC.

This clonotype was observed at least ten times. CDR3 sequence (DNA): TGTGCCAGCGGGAGGGGCTACGAGCAGTACTTC. Its translation: CASGRGYEQYF. This chain uses TRBV28 with TRBJ2-7, with TRBD2 matching over 7 bases. Trimming at V came to 8 bases and at J to 3 bases, leaving 1 base not matched to a gene. Germline loops: CDR1 MDHEN, CDR2 SYDVKM. The CDR3 has 11 residues.

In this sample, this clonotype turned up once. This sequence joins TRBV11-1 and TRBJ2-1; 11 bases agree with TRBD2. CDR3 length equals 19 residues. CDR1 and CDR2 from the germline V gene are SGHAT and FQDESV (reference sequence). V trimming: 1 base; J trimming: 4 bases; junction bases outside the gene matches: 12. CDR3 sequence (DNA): TGTGCCAGCAGCTTAGTAGGGACTAGCGGCTCTTCTTCATACAATGAGCAGTTCTTC. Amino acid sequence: CASSLVGTSGSSSYNEQFF.

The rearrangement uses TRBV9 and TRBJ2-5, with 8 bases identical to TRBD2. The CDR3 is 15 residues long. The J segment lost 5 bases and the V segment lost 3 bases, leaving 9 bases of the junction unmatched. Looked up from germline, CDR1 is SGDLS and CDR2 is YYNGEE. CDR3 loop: CASSDGTRGRETQYF. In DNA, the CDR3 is TGTGCCAGCAGCGATGGGACTAGGGGTCGGGAGACCCAGTACTTC.

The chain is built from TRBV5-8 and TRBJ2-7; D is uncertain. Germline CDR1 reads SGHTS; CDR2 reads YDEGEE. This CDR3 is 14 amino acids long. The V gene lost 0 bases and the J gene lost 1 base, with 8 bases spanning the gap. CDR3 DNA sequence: TGTGCCAGCAGCTTGGAGGTAGCTTCCTACGAGCAGTACTTC. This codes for CASSLEVASYEQYF.

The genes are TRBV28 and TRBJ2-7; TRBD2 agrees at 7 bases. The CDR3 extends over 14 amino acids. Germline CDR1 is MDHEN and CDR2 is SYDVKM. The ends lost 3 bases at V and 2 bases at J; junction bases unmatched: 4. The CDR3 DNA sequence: TGTGCCAGCAGTTTTCGACTAGCCCCCTACGAGCAGTACTTC. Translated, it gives CASSFRLAPYEQYF.

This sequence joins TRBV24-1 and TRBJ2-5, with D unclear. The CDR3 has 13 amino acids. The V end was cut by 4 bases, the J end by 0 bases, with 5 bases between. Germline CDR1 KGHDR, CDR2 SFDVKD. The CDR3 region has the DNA TGTGCCACCAGTGAAGGGTACCAAGAGACCCAGTACTTC. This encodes CATSEGYQETQYF.

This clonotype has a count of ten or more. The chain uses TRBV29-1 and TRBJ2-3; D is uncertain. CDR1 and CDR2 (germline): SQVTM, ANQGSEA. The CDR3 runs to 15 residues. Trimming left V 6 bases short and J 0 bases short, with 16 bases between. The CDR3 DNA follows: TGCAGCGTCCGTGCCGTGATTCGCAGCACAGATACGCAGTATTTT. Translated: CSVRAVIRSTDTQYF.

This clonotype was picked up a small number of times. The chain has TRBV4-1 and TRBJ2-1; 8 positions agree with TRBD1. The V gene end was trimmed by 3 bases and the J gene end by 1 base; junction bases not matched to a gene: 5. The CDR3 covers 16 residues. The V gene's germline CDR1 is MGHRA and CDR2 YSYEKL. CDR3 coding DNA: TGCGCCAGCAGCCACGCGACAGGGGAGTCCTACAATGAGCAGTTCTTC. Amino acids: CASSHATGESYNEQFF.

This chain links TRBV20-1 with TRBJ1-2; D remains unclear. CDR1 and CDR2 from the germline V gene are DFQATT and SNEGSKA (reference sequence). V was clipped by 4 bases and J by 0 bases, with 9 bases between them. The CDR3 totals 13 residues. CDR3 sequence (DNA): TGCAGTGCTACAACATCCTCTAACTATGGCTACACCTTC. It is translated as CSATTSSNYGYTF.

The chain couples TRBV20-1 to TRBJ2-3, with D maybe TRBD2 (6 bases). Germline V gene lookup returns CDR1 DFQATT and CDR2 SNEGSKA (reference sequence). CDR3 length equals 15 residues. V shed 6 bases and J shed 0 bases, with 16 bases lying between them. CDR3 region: CSAKPAGTSTDTQYF. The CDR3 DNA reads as TGCAGTGCCAAACCGGCGGGAACTAGCACAGATACGCAGTATTTT.

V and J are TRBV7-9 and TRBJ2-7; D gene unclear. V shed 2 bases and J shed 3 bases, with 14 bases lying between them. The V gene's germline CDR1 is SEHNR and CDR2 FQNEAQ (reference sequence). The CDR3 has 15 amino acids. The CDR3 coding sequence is TGTGCCAGCAGCTTAAGTCCCGACGTATTCTACGAGCAGTACTTC. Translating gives CASSLSPDVFYEQYF.

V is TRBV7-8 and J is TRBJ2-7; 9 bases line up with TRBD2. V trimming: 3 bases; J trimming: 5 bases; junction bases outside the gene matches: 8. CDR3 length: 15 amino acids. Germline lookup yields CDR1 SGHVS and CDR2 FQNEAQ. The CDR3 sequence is CASSFIAGVDHEQYF. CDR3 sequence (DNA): TGTGCCAGCAGCTTTATAGCGGGAGTAGACCACGAGCAGTACTTC.

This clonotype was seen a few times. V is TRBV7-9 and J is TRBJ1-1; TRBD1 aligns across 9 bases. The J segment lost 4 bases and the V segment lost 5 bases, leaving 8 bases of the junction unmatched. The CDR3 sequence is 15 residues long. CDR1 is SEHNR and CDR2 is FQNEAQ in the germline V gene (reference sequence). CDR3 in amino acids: CASSLKGQGGTEAFF. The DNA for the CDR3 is TGTGCCAGCAGCCTAAAGGGACAGGGTGGCACTGAAGCTTTCTTT.

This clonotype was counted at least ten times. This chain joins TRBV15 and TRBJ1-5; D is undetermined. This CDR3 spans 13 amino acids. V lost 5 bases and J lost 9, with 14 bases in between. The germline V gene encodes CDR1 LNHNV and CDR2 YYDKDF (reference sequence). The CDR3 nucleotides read TGTGCCACCAGCTGGCGCCTAGGTTCGCCCCAGCATTTT. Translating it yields CATSWRLGSPQHF.

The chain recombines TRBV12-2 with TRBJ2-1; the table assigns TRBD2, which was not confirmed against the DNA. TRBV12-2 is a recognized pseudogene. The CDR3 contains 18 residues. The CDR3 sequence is CASRPVVSKLDSYNEQFF. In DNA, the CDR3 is TGTGCAAGTCGCCCAGTGGTTTCAAAGCTAGACTCCTACAATGAGCAGTTCTTC.

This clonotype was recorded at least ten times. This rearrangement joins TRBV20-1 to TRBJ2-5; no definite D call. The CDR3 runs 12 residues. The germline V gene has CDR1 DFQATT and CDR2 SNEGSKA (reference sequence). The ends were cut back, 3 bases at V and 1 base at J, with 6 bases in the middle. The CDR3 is CSASRAQETQYF. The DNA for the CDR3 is TGCAGTGCTAGTAGGGCCCAAGAGACCCAGTACTTC.

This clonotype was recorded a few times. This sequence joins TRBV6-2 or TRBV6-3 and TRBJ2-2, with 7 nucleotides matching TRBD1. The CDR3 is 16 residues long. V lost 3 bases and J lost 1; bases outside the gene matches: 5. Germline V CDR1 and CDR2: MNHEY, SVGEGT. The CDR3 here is CASSYRQGRNTGELFF. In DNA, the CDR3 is TGTGCCAGCAGTTATCGACAGGGAAGGAACACCGGGGAGCTGTTTTTT.

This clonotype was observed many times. In DNA form, the CDR3 reads TGCGCCAGCAGCTTTTCGACAGTTGCGAACACCGGGGAGCTGTTTTTT. This gives the protein CASSFSTVANTGELFF. This rearrangement joins TRBV5-1 to TRBJ2-2; D possibly corresponds to TRBD1 (5 bases). The CDR3 runs 16 residues. CDR1 and CDR2 from the germline V gene are SGHRS and YFSETQ. V dropped 2 bases and J dropped 0 bases, with 11 bases sitting between them.

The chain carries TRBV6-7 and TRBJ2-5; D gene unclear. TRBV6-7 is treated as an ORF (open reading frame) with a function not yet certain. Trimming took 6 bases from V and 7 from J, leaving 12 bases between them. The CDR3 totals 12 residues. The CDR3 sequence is CASSRPHRTQYF. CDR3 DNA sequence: TGTGCCAGCAGCCGGCCCCATCGGACCCAGTACTTC.

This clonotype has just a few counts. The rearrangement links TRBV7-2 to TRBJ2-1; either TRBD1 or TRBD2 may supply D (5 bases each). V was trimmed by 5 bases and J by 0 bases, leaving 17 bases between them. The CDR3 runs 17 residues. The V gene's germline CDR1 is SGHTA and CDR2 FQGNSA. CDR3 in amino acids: CASSRPGSVSSYNEQFF. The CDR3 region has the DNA TGTGCCAGCAGCCGACCAGGGAGCGTGTCCTCCTACAATGAGCAGTTCTTC.

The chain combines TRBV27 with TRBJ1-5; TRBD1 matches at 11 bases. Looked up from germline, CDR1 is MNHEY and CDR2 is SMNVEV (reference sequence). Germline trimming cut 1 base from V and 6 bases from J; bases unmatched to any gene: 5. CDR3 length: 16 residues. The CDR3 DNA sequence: TGTGCCAGCAGTTTATATGGGACAGGGGGGGGTCAGCCCCAGCATTTT. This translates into CASSLYGTGGGQPQHF.

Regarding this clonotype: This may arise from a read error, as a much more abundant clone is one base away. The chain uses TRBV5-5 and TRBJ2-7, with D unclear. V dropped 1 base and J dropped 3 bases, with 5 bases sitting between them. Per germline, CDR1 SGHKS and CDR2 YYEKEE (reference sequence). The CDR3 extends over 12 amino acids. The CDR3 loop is CASSLTVYEQYF. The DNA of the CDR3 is TGTGCCAGCAGCTTGACAGTCTACGAGCAGTACTTC.

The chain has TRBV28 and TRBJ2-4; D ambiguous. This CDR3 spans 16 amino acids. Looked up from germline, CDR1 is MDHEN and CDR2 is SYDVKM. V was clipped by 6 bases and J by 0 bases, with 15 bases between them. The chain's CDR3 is CASSLDTRLAKNIQYF. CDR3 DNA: TGTGCCAGCAGCCTCGATACACGGCTAGCCAAAAACATTCAGTACTTC.